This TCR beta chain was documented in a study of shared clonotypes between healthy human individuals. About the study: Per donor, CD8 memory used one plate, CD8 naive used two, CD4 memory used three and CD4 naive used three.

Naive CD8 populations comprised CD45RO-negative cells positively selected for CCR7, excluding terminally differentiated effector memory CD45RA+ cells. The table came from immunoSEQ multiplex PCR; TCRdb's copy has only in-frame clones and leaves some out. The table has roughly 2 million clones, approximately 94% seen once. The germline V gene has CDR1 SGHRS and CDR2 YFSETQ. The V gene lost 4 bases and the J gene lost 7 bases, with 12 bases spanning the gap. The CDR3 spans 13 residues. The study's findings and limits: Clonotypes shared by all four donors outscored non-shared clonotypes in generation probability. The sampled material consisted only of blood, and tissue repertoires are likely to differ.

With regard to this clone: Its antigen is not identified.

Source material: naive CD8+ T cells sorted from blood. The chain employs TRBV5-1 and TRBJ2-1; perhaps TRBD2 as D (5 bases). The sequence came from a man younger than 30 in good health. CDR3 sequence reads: CASSQILVNEQFF. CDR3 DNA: TGCGCCAGCAGCCAGATACTAGTAAATGAGCAGTTCTTC.